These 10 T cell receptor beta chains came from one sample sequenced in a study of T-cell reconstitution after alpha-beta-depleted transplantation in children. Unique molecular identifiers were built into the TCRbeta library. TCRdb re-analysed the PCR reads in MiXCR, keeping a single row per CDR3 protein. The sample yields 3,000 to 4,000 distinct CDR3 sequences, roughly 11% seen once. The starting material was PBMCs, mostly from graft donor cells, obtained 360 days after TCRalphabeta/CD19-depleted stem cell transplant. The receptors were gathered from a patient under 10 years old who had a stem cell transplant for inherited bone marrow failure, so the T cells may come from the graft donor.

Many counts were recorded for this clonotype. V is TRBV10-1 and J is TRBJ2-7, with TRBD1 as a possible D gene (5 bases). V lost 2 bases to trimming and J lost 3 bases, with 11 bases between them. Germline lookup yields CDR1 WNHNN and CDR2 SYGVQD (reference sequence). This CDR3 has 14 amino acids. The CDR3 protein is CASSEGPGIYEQYF. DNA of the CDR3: TGCGCCAGCAGTGAGGGACCAGGGATCTACGAGCAGTACTTC.

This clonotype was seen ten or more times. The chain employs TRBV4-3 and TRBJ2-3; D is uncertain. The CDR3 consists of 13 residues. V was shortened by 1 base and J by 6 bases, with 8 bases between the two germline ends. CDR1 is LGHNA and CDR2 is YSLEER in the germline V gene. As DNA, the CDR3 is TGCGCCAGCAGCCAAGTATATGAGGATACGCAGTATTTT. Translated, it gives CASSQVYEDTQYF.

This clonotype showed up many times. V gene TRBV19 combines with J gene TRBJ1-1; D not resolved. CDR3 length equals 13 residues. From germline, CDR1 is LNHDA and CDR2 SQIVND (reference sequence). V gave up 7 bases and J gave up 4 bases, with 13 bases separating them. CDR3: CASTSLKGTEAFF. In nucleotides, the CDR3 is TGTGCCAGTACATCCCTAAAGGGCACTGAAGCTTTCTTT. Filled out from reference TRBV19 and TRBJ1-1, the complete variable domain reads DGGITQSPKYLFRKEGQNVTLSCEQNLNHDAMYWYRQDPGQGLRLIYYSQIVNDFQKGDIAEGYSVSREKKESFPLTVTSAQKNPTAFYLCASTSLKGTEAFFGQGTRLTVV.

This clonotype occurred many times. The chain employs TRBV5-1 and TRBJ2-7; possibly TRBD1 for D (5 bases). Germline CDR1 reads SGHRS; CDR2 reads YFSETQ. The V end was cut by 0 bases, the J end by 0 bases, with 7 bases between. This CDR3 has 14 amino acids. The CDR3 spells CASSLEGASYEQYF. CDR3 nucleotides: TGCGCCAGCAGCTTGGAAGGGGCCTCCTACGAGCAGTACTTC. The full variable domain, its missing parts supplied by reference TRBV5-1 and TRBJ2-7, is KAGVTQTPRYLIKTRGQQVTLSCSPISGHRSVSWYQQTPGQGLQFLFEYFSETQRNKGNFPGRFSGRQFSNSRSEMNVSTLELGDSALYLCASSLEGASYEQYFGPGTRLTVT.

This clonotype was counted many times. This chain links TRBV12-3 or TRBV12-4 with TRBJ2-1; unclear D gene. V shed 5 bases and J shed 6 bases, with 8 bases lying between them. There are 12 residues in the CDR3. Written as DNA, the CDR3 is TGTGCCAGCAGTAGTCCGCCCAATGAGCAGTTCTTC. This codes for CASSSPPNEQFF.

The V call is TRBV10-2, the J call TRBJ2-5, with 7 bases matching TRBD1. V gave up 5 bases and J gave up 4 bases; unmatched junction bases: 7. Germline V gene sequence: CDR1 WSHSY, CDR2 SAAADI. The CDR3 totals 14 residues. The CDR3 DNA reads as TGCGCCAGCAGTTTCCAGGGGGTCCGAGAGACCCAGTACTTC. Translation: CASSFQGVRETQYF.

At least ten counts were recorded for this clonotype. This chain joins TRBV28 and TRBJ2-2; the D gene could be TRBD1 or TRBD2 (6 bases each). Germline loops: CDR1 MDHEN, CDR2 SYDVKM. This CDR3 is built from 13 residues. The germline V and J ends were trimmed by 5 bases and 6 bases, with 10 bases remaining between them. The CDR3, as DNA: TGTGCCAGCAGTCCTCGGGGGCCCGGGGAGCTGTTTTTT. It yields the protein CASSPRGPGELFF.

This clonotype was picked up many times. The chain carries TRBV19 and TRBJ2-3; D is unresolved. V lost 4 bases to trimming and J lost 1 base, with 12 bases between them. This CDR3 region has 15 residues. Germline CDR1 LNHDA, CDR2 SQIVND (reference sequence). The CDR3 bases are TGTGCCAGTAGTAGAGACACATGGGGCACAGATACGCAGTATTTT. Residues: CASSRDTWGTDTQYF.

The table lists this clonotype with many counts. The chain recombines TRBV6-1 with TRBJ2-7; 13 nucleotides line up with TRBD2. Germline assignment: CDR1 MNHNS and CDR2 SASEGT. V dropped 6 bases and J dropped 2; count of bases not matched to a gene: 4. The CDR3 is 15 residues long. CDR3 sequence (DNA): TGTGCCAGCAGGCAGACTAGCGGGAGGACCTACGAGCAGTACTTC. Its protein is CASRQTSGRTYEQYF.

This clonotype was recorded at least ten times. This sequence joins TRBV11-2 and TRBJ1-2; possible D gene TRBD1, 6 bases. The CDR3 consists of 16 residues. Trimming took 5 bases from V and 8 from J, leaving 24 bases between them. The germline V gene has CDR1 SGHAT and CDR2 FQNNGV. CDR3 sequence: CASSPLTVPRGLGYTF. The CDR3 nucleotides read TGTGCCAGCAGCCCCCTAACCGTTCCCAGGGGTTTAGGCTACACCTTC.